The 14 T cell receptor beta chains reported below all come from one sample, sequenced in a study of STAT5B mutations in CD4+ large granular lymphocyte leukemia. The data were produced by immunoSEQ multiplex PCR, yet TCRdb's version contains in-frame clones alone and is incomplete. The sample has fewer than 30,000 clones, more than 60% seen once. Material for sequencing was CD4+ T cells from blood buffy coats. These receptors came from a human donor in good health.

The chain uses TRBV18 and TRBJ2-3, with D perhaps TRBD2 (5 bases). CDR1 KGHSH and CDR2 LQKENI come from the germline V gene. The CDR3 runs 15 residues. V was cut by 0 bases and J by 4 bases, with 11 bases left in between. The CDR3 nucleotides read TGTGCCAGCTCACCACCGACGGGAAGAGCAGATACGCAGTATTTT. Its translation is CASSPPTGRADTQYF.

The gene calls are TRBV7-9 and TRBJ2-5; D is undetermined. Germline V CDR1 and CDR2: SEHNR, FQNEAQ (reference sequence). CDR3 length: 13 amino acids. Trimming left V 0 bases short and J 8 bases short, with 10 bases between. CDR3 nucleotides: TGTGCCAGCAGCTTAGCCGGCGCTAGAACCCAGTACTTC. Amino acid sequence: CASSLAGARTQYF.

This clone was recorded once. The chain has TRBV7-3 and TRBJ2-2, with D perhaps matching TRBD1 or TRBD2 (7 bases each). This CDR3 contains 15 residues. The germline CDR1 and CDR2 sequences are SGHTA and FQGTGA. V lost 7 bases, J lost 1 base, and 13 bases lay in between. CDR3 sequence reads: CASTPRGGNTGELFF. The CDR3 coding sequence is TGTGCCAGCACGCCCAGGGGGGGGAACACCGGGGAGCTGTTTTTT.

Turning to this clone: Compared with germline, one end of the junction differs, possibly owing to a read error. V is TRBV6-1 and J is TRBJ1-4; tentatively, D is TRBD1 (5 bases). Germline V gives CDR1 MNHNS, CDR2 SASEGT. The CDR3 sequence is 12 residues long. The CDR3 loop is CASSERTTVLNF. The DNA of the CDR3 is TGTGCCAGCAGCGAAAGAACGACAGTACTAAATTTT.

The chain couples TRBV15 to TRBJ2-7; no definite D call. CDR1 is LNHNV, CDR2 YYDKDF, per germline (reference sequence). Trimming pared 0 bases from V and 3 bases from J, leaving 6 bases between. The length of the CDR3 is 13 residues. For the CDR3, the DNA is TGTGCCACCAGCAGAGATTTCAGCTACGAGCAGTACTTC. This gives the protein CATSRDFSYEQYF.

The chain uses TRBV29-1 and TRBJ2-2; 12 bases are a match to TRBD2. CDR1 and CDR2 (germline): SQVTM, ANQGSEA. CDR3 length: 13 residues. V lost 6 bases, J lost 6 bases, and 2 bases stayed unmatched. CDR3 nucleotide sequence: TGCAGCGTGCGACTAGCGGGAGCCGGGGAGCTGTTTTTT. It specifies CSVRLAGAGELFF.

J is TRBJ2-2 and V is TRBV7-2; unclear D gene. This CDR3 is 16 amino acids long. Germline-derived CDR1 and CDR2 are SGHTA and FQGNSA. V gave up 3 bases and J gave up 0 bases, with 11 bases separating them. CDR3 residues: CASSFLGGTNTGELFF. The CDR3 DNA reads as TGTGCCAGCAGCTTTTTAGGTGGGACGAACACCGGGGAGCTGTTTTTT.

The V and J genes are TRBV11-2 and TRBJ1-6; 9 nucleotides align to TRBD1. CDR1 and CDR2 from the germline V gene are SGHAT and FQNNGV. This CDR3 contains 16 residues. The ends lost 1 base at V and 7 bases at J; junction bases unmatched: 5. CDR3 nucleotide sequence: TGTGCCAGCAGCTTAGGGGAGGGACAGGGAAATTCACCCCTCCACTTT. This encodes CASSLGEGQGNSPLHF.

V and J are TRBV6-5 and TRBJ1-1; D gene ambiguous. The germline gives CDR1 MNHEY, CDR2 SVGAGI. The V gene lost 4 bases and the J gene lost 11 bases, with 20 bases spanning the gap. The CDR3 sequence is 14 residues long. The CDR3 spells CASSSPGSTPRAFF. The CDR3 bases are TGTGCCAGCAGTTCCCCGGGATCCACCCCACGGGCTTTCTTT.

The V call is TRBV5-1, the J call TRBJ1-5, with D unclear. Trimming took 0 bases from V and 5 from J, leaving 6 bases between them. Germline CDR1 SGHRS, CDR2 YFSETQ. This CDR3 region has 13 residues. The CDR3 nucleotides read TGCGCCAGCAGCTTGGGACCCGATCAGCCCCAGCATTTT. Amino acids: CASSLGPDQPQHF.

The chain employs TRBV7-9 and TRBJ2-1; 9 bases are a match to TRBD2. V gave up 2 bases and J gave up 5 bases; unmatched junction bases: 7. Germline CDR1 is SEHNR and CDR2 is FQNEAQ (reference sequence). The CDR3 runs to 16 residues. The CDR3 DNA sequence: TGTGCCAGCAGCTTATGGGCTAGCGGGGCTGACAATGAGCAGTTCTTC. Protein: CASSLWASGADNEQFF. The full variable domain, its missing parts supplied by reference TRBV7-9 and TRBJ2-1, is DTGVSQNPRHKITKRGQNVTFRCDPISEHNRLYWYRQTLGQGPEFLTYFQNEAQLEKSRLLSDRFSAERPKGSFSTLEIQRTEQGDSAMYLCASSLWASGADNEQFFGPGTRLTVL.

V usage is TRBV28 and J usage is TRBJ1-2, with unresolved D. CDR1 and CDR2 from the germline V gene are MDHEN and SYDVKM. The CDR3 sequence is 14 residues long. With 2 bases removed from V and 7 bases from J, the gap between germline ends came to 14 bases. CDR3 sequence reads: CASSLRVPTGGYTF. The CDR3 coding sequence is TGTGCCAGCAGTTTACGAGTTCCAACGGGTGGCTACACCTTC.

The V and J genes are TRBV5-4 and TRBJ1-1, with TRBD1 matching over 7 bases. With 4 bases clipped from V and 1 base from J, the junction kept 1 base outside the gene matches. CDR1 and CDR2 from the germline V gene are SGHNT and YYREEE (reference sequence). This CDR3 has 13 residues. CDR3 DNA sequence: TGTGCCAGCAGCCGGACAGGGAACACTGAAGCTTTCTTT. Translation gives CASSRTGNTEAFF. Together with reference TRBV5-4 and TRBJ1-1, the CDR3 gives the full variable domain: ETGVTQSPTHLIKTRGQQVTLRCSSQSGHNTVSWYQQALGQGPQFIFQYYREEENGRGNFPPRFSGLQFPNYSSELNVNALELDDSALYLCASSRTGNTEAFFGQGTRLTVV.

This rearrangement joins TRBV5-1 to TRBJ2-3, with no clear D. CDR3 length: 15 amino acids. Germline V gene lookup returns CDR1 SGHRS and CDR2 YFSETQ. Between the trimmed V and J ends, which lost 0 bases and 1 base, there was a span of 9 bases. CDR3 sequence reads: CASSLASGGTDTQYF. CDR3 coding DNA: TGCGCCAGCAGCTTGGCCAGTGGGGGCACAGATACGCAGTATTTT.